A selection of T cell receptor beta chains follows, all from one sample in a study of shared clonotypes between healthy human individuals. Only in-frame clones appear in the TCRdb table, and some are missing; sequencing was by immunoSEQ multiplex PCR. This sample carries more than 2 million clones, just under 95% of them seen once, and the ten largest clones take more than 0.95%. The specimen was naive CD8+ T cells sorted from blood. All receptors derive from a man aged 18 to 30 in good health. CDR3s include the opening cysteine and the closing phenylalanine or tryptophan. D genes are given only for firm matches. Where a row states a size, it is once, few, many or the class of an expanded clone; other rows omit it.

d_call,j_call,clone_size,v_call,cdr3_nt,cdr3_aa
NA,TRBJ2-3,NA,TRBV13,TGTGCCAGCAGCCTTTACCCAGATACGCAGTATTTT,CASSLYPDTQYF
TRBD1,TRBJ2-7,NA,TRBV4-1,TGCGCCAGCAGCCAAGTAGGGACAGGGATCTACGAGCAGTACTTC,CASSQVGTGIYEQYF
NA,TRBJ1-2,NA,TRBV13,TGTGCCAGCAGCTTGGGCTATGGCTACACCTTC,CASSLGYGYTF
TRBD2,TRBJ2-2,NA,TRBV7-2,TGTGCCAGCAGCCTACTAGCGGGAGGTGAAGGCGGGGAGCTGTTTTTT,CASSLLAGGEGGELFF
TRBD2,TRBJ2-2,NA,TRBV6-1,TGTGCCAGCAGTGAAAGGGCTAGCGGGGGGAGCACCGGGGAGCTGTTTTTT,CASSERASGGSTGELFF
NA,TRBJ2-7,NA,TRBV4-3,TGCGCCAGCAGCCCTCTGTGGGGCGACGAGCAGTACTTC,CASSPLWGDEQYF
NA,TRBJ1-2,NA,TRBV9,TGTGCCAGCAGCCCCAGCCACGACTATGGCTACACCTTC,CASSPSHDYGYTF
NA,TRBJ1-5,NA,TRBV18,TGTGCCAGCTCACCGAGTAGGGAGATGCAGCCCCAGCATTTT,CASSPSREMQPQHF
TRBD1,TRBJ2-3,NA,TRBV4-3,TGCGCCAGCAGCCAAGAAGGGTCCGACAGGGGGTTACGCACAGATACGCAGTATTTT,CASSQEGSDRGLRTDTQYF
NA,TRBJ2-3,once,TRBV7-6,TGTGCCAGCAGCCAGGGGGGTTCCGACTGGGGCACAGATACGCAGTATTTT,CASSQGGSDWGTDTQYF
NA,TRBJ2-7,NA,TRBV25-1,TGTGCCAGCAGTGATTCTTTCTACGAGCAGTACTTC,CASSDSFYEQYF
NA,TRBJ1-1,NA,TRBV21-1,TGTGCCAGCACCAAAAAACGGCAGGGTAAGAACACTGAAGCTTTCTTT,CASTKKRQGKNTEAFF
NA,TRBJ2-3,NA,TRBV6-6,TGTGCCAGCAGTTACGGCTACGGGGCTACAGATACGCAGTATTTT,CASSYGYGATDTQYF
NA,TRBJ2-1,NA,TRBV7-9,TGTGCCAGCAGCTTAGTTAGGGACAACTACAATGAGCAGTTCTTC,CASSLVRDNYNEQFF
NA,TRBJ1-2,NA,TRBV9,TGTGCCAGCAGCGTAGACCCAACCACAGGTTCCGTAAGAGTGGGTAACTATGGCTACACCTTC,CASSVDPTTGSVRVGNYGYTF
TRBD2,TRBJ2-7,NA,TRBV19,TGTGCCAGTAGTATGACTAGCGGGAACCCCGCCTACGAGCAGTACTTC,CASSMTSGNPAYEQYF
TRBD1,TRBJ2-3,NA,TRBV2,TGTGCCAGCAGTGAAGATGGACAGGGGAGCACAGATACGCAGTATTTT,CASSEDGQGSTDTQYF
NA,TRBJ2-2,NA,TRBV11-1,TGTGCCAGCAGCTCCTCAAAGACTGAAACGAACACCGGGGAGCTGTTTTTT,CASSSSKTETNTGELFF
NA,TRBJ2-2,NA,TRBV30,TGTGCCTGGACCACAGGGAGGGACACCGGGGAGCTGTTTTTT,CAWTTGRDTGELFF
NA,TRBJ2-7,NA,TRBV13,TGTGCCAGCAGCGGAAGGGACGGAATCTCCTACGAGCAGTACTTC,CASSGRDGISYEQYF
NA,TRBJ1-1,NA,TRBV11-2,TGTGCCAGCAGCTTAAACTACAGGCTGGTATCGAACACTGAAGCTTTCTTT,CASSLNYRLVSNTEAFF
TRBD2,TRBJ2-5,NA,TRBV27,TGTGCCAGCAGTCCCGCTAGACTAGCGGGGGGCCTTGCTAAGGAGACCCAGTACTTC,CASSPARLAGGLAKETQYF
TRBD2,TRBJ2-1,NA,TRBV5-4,TGTGCCAGCTCTGTAGCGGGGGGCCTCTCCTACAATGAGCAGTTCTTC,CASSVAGGLSYNEQFF
TRBD2,TRBJ2-3,NA,TRBV5-6,TGTGCCAGCAGCCCCGGACTAGCGGGGGGACTTATTACGCAGTATTTT,CASSPGLAGGLITQYF
NA,TRBJ2-3,NA,TRBV6-5,TGTGCCAGCAGTTCACCTTGGCAGGGGGGGACAGATACGCAGTATTTT,CASSSPWQGGTDTQYF
TRBD1,TRBJ1-1,NA,TRBV9,TGTGCCAGCAGCGGACCATTGACAGGGGGCACTGAAGCTTTCTTT,CASSGPLTGGTEAFF
TRBD1,TRBJ1-2,NA,TRBV4-1,TGCGCCAGCAGCCAAGATGGCGGGGGACAGGGCGCTAACTATGGCTACACCTTC,CASSQDGGGQGANYGYTF
NA,TRBJ2-3,NA,TRBV5-1,TGCGCCAGCAGCTCAACCAGGGAGCGGCGAGACACGCAGTATTTT,CASSSTRERRDTQYF
TRBD2,TRBJ2-5,NA,TRBV5-8,TGTGCCAGCAGCCTGGGGGCTAGCGGGGCCCAAGAGACCCAGTACTTC,CASSLGASGAQETQYF
NA,TRBJ1-1,NA,TRBV30,TGTGCTTCGGGGGCGACTATGAACACTGAAGCTTTCTTT,CASGATMNTEAFF
NA,TRBJ2-5,NA,TRBV2,TGTGCCAGCAGTAATCGAATGGGGCAAGAGACCCAGTACTTC,CASSNRMGQETQYF
TRBD1,TRBJ2-7,NA,TRBV4-1,TGCGCCAGCAGCCAGACAGGGACCTTCTCCTACGAGCAGTACTTC,CASSQTGTFSYEQYF
NA,TRBJ2-7,once,TRBV27,TGTGCCAGCAGTTTACGGGGGGCCCACGAGCAGTACTTC,CASSLRGAHEQYF
NA,TRBJ2-3,NA,TRBV4-1,TGCGCCAGCAGCCCCGGACCCACAGATACGCAGTATTTT,CASSPGPTDTQYF
NA,TRBJ1-1,NA,TRBV7-9,TGTGCCAGCAGCCCGGAGGGCCTTGGAGGGCTAGAAGCTTTCTTT,CASSPEGLGGLEAFF
TRBD1,TRBJ1-1,NA,TRBV9,TGTGCCAGCAGCCATAACAGGGGAATGAACACTGAAGCTTTCTTT,CASSHNRGMNTEAFF
NA,TRBJ2-1,once,TRBV7-8,TGTGCCAGCAGCTTACAGGAGATCTCCTACAATGAGCAGTTCTTC,CASSLQEISYNEQFF
TRBD2,TRBJ2-2,once,TRBV5-4,TGTGCCAGCAGCTTGGCGGAACGCGGGGGGATATACACCGGGGAGCTGTTTTTT,CASSLAERGGIYTGELFF
NA,TRBJ2-5,NA,TRBV27,TGTGCCAGCAGTTCCTCGGGCAGACCGGGAGAGACCCAGTACTTC,CASSSSGRPGETQYF
NA,TRBJ1-1,NA,TRBV5-1,TGCGCCAGCAGCTACGACAGAGGAGGGACTGAAGCTTTCTTT,CASSYDRGGTEAFF
TRBD2,TRBJ2-5,NA,TRBV4-3,TGCGCCAGCAGCCAAGGTGGGCCCTGGGAGGGACGGGAGACCCAGTACTTC,CASSQGGPWEGRETQYF
TRBD2,TRBJ2-1,NA,TRBV19,TGTGCCAGTAGTGCGCTAGCGGGAGTATACAATGAGCAGTTCTTC,CASSALAGVYNEQFF
NA,TRBJ2-3,NA,TRBV6-1,TGTGCCAGCGGTCGGGACTTCCACCTGACAGATACGCAGTATTTT,CASGRDFHLTDTQYF